Each of the 30 T cell receptor beta chains below was sequenced from the same sample in a study of regulatory T cells in long-lasting Graves disease. Arm-PCR of CDR3 regions with iRepertoire HTBI primers generated TCR beta libraries. TCRdb reanalysed the multiplex PCR reads using MiXCR and keeps one entry per CDR3 protein. The sample includes hundreds of thousands of distinct CDR3 sequences, 16% seen only once; the top ten take 15% to 20%. Indicated time point: newly diagnosed GD, antithyroid drugs for less than 3 months. Preparation of the TCR library used RNA extracted from PBMCs. These data also formed part of another study, on T cells in Graves' hyperthyroidism and ophthalmopathy.

The sample in question was peripheral blood mononuclear cells (PBMCs), obtained at new diagnosis, from a patient treated with antithyroid drugs. The receptors derive from a woman aged 25 to 39 with Graves disease.

This clonotype was counted many times. A read error may produce the germline difference seen at one junction end. This chain joins TRBV5-1 and TRBJ2-3, with 7 bases that match TRBD1. The CDR3 consists of 14 residues. Germline V CDR1 and CDR2: SGHRS, YFSETQ. The CDR3 nucleotides read TGTGCCAGCAGCTCCGGACAGGGCACAGATACGCAGTATTTT. Encoded protein: CASSSGQGTDTQYF.

This clonotype was seen ten or more times. V is TRBV7-3 and J is TRBJ1-2; 7 bases line up with TRBD1. Unmatched junction bases numbered 10, after V lost 4 bases and J lost 2 bases. CDR3 length: 16 residues. CDR1 SGHTA and CDR2 FQGTGA come from the germline V gene. For the CDR3, the DNA is TGTGCCAGCAGCTATGCAGGGGGGGCCTTAAACTATGGCTACACCTTC. It encodes CASSYAGGALNYGYTF.

This chain links TRBV5-6 with TRBJ2-1, with 8 nucleotides matching TRBD1. CDR3 length equals 15 residues. Trimming removed 4 bases from V and 8 bases from J; junction bases left unmatched: 11. CDR1 is SGHDT and CDR2 is YYEEEE in the germline V gene. The CDR3 protein is CASSAALAGGYEQFF. For the CDR3, the DNA is TGTGCCAGCAGCGCGGCGTTGGCAGGGGGCTATGAGCAGTTCTTC.

This clonotype was seen many times. The chain is built from TRBV2 and TRBJ2-5, with D tentatively TRBD1 (6 bases). The CDR3 extends over 12 amino acids. V was clipped by 11 bases and J by 0 bases, with 10 bases between them. The germline V gene has CDR1 SNHLY and CDR2 FYNNEI. The CDR3 loop is CAAGDNQETQYF. The CDR3 DNA follows: TGTGCCGCAGGGGACAACCAAGAGACCCAGTACTTC.

This clonotype was seen repeatedly, ten times or more. The chain joins TRBV20-1 to TRBJ2-1, with 12 bases that match TRBD2. V trimming: 5 bases; J trimming: 8 bases; junction bases outside the gene matches: 4. In germline, CDR1 is DFQATT, CDR2 SNEGSKA (reference sequence). The length of the CDR3 is 13 residues. The chain's CDR3 is CSAWTSGMYEQFF. In nucleotides, the CDR3 is TGCAGTGCTTGGACTAGCGGGATGTATGAGCAGTTCTTC.

This clonotype was recorded a few times. This CDR3 is CASSTSGQGVTEAFF. In nucleotides, the CDR3 is TGTGCCAGCTCTACCTCGGGACAGGGTGTCACTGAAGCTTTCTTT. The gene calls are TRBV18 and TRBJ1-1; 9 bases line up with TRBD1. The CDR3 is 15 residues long. Per germline, CDR1 KGHSH and CDR2 LQKENI. The trim removed 6 bases at V and 4 bases at J, leaving 9 bases unmatched.

This clonotype was counted between two and nine times. V gene TRBV14 combines with J gene TRBJ2-5; D might be TRBD2 (6 bases). Trimming shortened V by 5 bases and J by 1 base, and 14 bases separated the two germline ends. CDR1 is SGHDN, CDR2 FVKESK, per germline. The CDR3 is made up of 15 amino acids. The CDR3 DNA sequence: TGTGCCAGCAGCTACTTACCGGGACTCCAAGAGACCCAGTACTTC. Protein sequence: CASSYLPGLQETQYF.

In its sample, this clonotype was seen many times. This sequence joins TRBV3-1 and TRBJ2-7; D perhaps matches TRBD1 (5 bases). Trimming pared 7 bases from V and 7 bases from J, leaving 17 bases between. The CDR3 runs 13 residues. Germline V gives CDR1 LGHDT, CDR2 YNNKEL (reference sequence). The CDR3, as DNA: TGTGCCAGCAACCGAACCCAGGGTGGAGAGCAGTACTTC. Translation: CASNRTQGGEQYF.

At least ten counts were recorded for this clonotype. The rearrangement uses TRBV2 and TRBJ2-1, with a possible D match to TRBD1 (6 bases). Trimming shortened V by 10 bases and J by 4 bases, and 14 bases separated the two germline ends. Germline CDR1 is SNHLY and CDR2 is FYNNEI. CDR3 size: 13 residues. The DNA of the CDR3 is TGTGCCACCCAAATGGACAGTTACAATGAGCAGTTCTTC. Protein: CATQMDSYNEQFF.

This chain uses TRBV3-1 with TRBJ1-6; D ambiguous. The CDR3 is 15 amino acids. V was cut by 4 bases and J by 6 bases, with 13 bases left in between. Per the germline V gene, CDR1 is LGHDT and CDR2 is YNNKEL (reference sequence). The CDR3 nucleotides read TGTGCCAGCAGCCTCGATCCGGGAACTAATTCACCCCTCCACTTT. Its protein product is CASSLDPGTNSPLHF.

As concerns this clonotype: One base away lies a much larger clone, so this may be a sequencing read error. Here the CDR3 reads CASSLALMGSGKDTQYF. Written as DNA, the CDR3 is TGTGCCAGCAGTTTAGCGCTTATGGGGTCGGGGAAAGATACGCAGTATTTT. V gene TRBV12-3 or TRBV12-4 combines with J gene TRBJ2-3, with D tentatively TRBD2 (5 bases). The CDR3 runs 17 residues. V shed 0 bases and J shed 5 bases, with 18 bases lying between them.

This clonotype was observed at least ten times. CDR3 sequence: CAWSPKGGHREQFF. For the CDR3, the DNA is TGTGCCTGGAGCCCTAAGGGGGGGCATCGAGAGCAGTTCTTC. The rearrangement uses TRBV30 and TRBJ2-1; D is perhaps TRBD2 (7 bases). CDR3 length equals 14 residues. The V end lost 3 bases, the J end lost 10 bases, and 19 bases lay between the germline ends. Germline V lookup: CDR1 GTSNPN, CDR2 SVGIG (reference sequence).

This CDR3 is CASSLSGILNTGELFF. As DNA, the CDR3 is TGTGCCAGCAGTTTAAGCGGCATACTTAACACCGGGGAGCTGTTTTTT. The gene calls are TRBV6-2 or TRBV6-3 and TRBJ2-2; D is possibly TRBD2 (5 bases). Germline CDR1 is MNHEY and CDR2 is SVGEGT. The V and J ends lost 4 bases and 2 bases respectively, with 14 bases between them. The CDR3 spans 16 residues.

This clonotype was seen ten or more times. The V call is TRBV5-1, the J call TRBJ2-7, with 9 bases that match TRBD1. V shed 5 bases and J 4 bases; nucleotides not matched to a gene: 4. Germline-derived CDR1 and CDR2 are SGHRS and YFSETQ. The length of the CDR3 is 13 residues. In nucleotides, the CDR3 is TGCGCCAGCAGGCGGGGACAGGGATACGAGCAGTACTTC. Translated, it gives CASRRGQGYEQYF.

This clonotype was seen only a few times. The chain recombines TRBV7-2 with TRBJ2-7, with D perhaps matching TRBD1 or TRBD2 (5 bases each). CDR3 length: 14 residues. CDR1 is SGHTA and CDR2 is FQGNSA in the germline V gene. V was pared by 5 bases and J by 4 bases, with 15 bases between. The CDR3 nucleotides are TGTGCCAGCAGCATCGGGACGGAGAGATACGAGCAGTACTTC. Amino acids: CASSIGTERYEQYF.

This chain joins TRBV13 and TRBJ2-7, with 7 bases identical to TRBD2. CDR1 and CDR2 from the germline V gene are PRHDT and FYEKMQ (reference sequence). J was trimmed by 0 bases and V by 5 bases; bases with no gene match: 10. The CDR3 spans 16 residues. CDR3 nucleotides: TGTGCCAGCAGCCCCGTGGGAGGGAGCACCTCCTACGAGCAGTACTTC. It specifies CASSPVGGSTSYEQYF.

The V and J genes are TRBV6-1 and TRBJ1-5; weak D call: TRBD1 (6 bases). Germline V gene lookup returns CDR1 MNHNS and CDR2 SASEGT. V was cut by 8 bases and J by 6 bases, with 11 bases left in between. This CDR3 contains 12 residues. DNA of the CDR3: TGTGCCAGCCATGGGGGCTTTCAGCCCCAGCATTTT. Encoded protein: CASHGGFQPQHF.

V and J are TRBV6-4 and TRBJ1-5; tentatively, D is TRBD1 (6 bases). Looked up from germline, CDR1 is MRHNA and CDR2 is SNTAGT. There are 13 residues in the CDR3. Deletions cut 4 bases from V and 7 bases from J, with 11 bases between. The CDR3 sequence is CASSAEDRQPQHF. In DNA, the CDR3 is TGTGCCAGCAGTGCGGAGGACAGACAGCCCCAGCATTTT.

This clonotype was recorded at least ten times. V is TRBV5-1 and J is TRBJ2-1, with 7 bases lining up with TRBD2. Unmatched junction bases numbered 5, after V lost 5 bases and J lost 6 bases. The germline V gene encodes CDR1 SGHRS and CDR2 YFSETQ. The CDR3 consists of 13 residues. CDR3 amino acids: CASRAGTTNEQFF. In nucleotides, the CDR3 is TGCGCCAGCAGGGCCGGGACTACCAATGAGCAGTTCTTC. Full variable domain (outside the CDR3, taken from reference TRBV5-1 and TRBJ2-1): KAGVTQTPRYLIKTRGQQVTLSCSPISGHRSVSWYQQTPGQGLQFLFEYFSETQRNKGNFPGRFSGRQFSNSRSEMNVSTLELGDSALYLCASRAGTTNEQFFGPGTRLTVL.

This clonotype was seen more than once but under ten times. This chain links TRBV6-1 with TRBJ2-7; the D gene is possibly TRBD2 (6 bases). Germline CDR1 and CDR2: MNHNS and SASEGT. This CDR3 is 14 amino acids long. V gave up 8 bases and J gave up 6 bases, with 20 bases separating them. CDR3 in DNA: TGTGCCAGCGGGAAATTCTTGGGGGGAGGCGAGCAGTACTTC. Translated, it gives CASGKFLGGGEQYF.

This clonotype came up many times. This sequence joins TRBV12-3 or TRBV12-4 and TRBJ1-5, with D unclear. The V and J ends lost 3 bases and 10 bases respectively, with 13 bases between them. This CDR3 region has 13 residues. CDR3 region: CASSFEDGFPQHF. CDR3 DNA: TGTGCCAGCAGTTTTGAGGACGGGTTTCCCCAGCATTTT.

The chain's CDR3 is CASSLAADLTTYEQYF. CDR3 bases: TGTGCCAGCAGCTTGGCCGCAGACCTCACCACCTACGAGCAGTACTTC. This sequence joins TRBV5-4 and TRBJ2-7; no clear D gene. The V and J ends lost 0 bases and 2 bases respectively, with 15 bases between them. The CDR3 contains 16 residues. CDR1 SGHNT and CDR2 YYREEE come from the germline V gene (reference sequence).

In its sample, this clonotype was seen a few times. The chain uses TRBV7-9 and TRBJ2-4; D is undetermined. The germline V gene has CDR1 SEHNR and CDR2 FQNEAQ (reference sequence). V lost 5 bases to trimming and J lost 7 bases, with 12 bases between them. CDR3 length equals 13 residues. DNA of the CDR3: TGTGCCAGCAGCCCCAACGTTGTGAACATTCAGTACTTC. Translated, it gives CASSPNVVNIQYF.

This clonotype was seen ten or more times. This chain joins TRBV29-1 and TRBJ2-7; 7 bases agree with TRBD1. With V trimmed by 4 bases and J by 5 bases, 8 bases remained unmatched. The CDR3 consists of 13 residues. Germline CDR1 is SQVTM and CDR2 is ANQGSEA. The CDR3 coding sequence is TGCAGCGTTGGAGGGGGCAATAGGGACGAGCAGTACTTC. This gives the protein CSVGGGNRDEQYF.

This clonotype was seen ten or more times. The chain carries TRBV27 and TRBJ1-1; 7 bases line up with TRBD1. Germline V gives CDR1 MNHEY, CDR2 SMNVEV (reference sequence). With 7 bases clipped from V and 7 bases from J, the junction kept 12 bases outside the gene matches. The length of the CDR3 is 14 residues. The CDR3 loop is CASTRTRGISEAFF. In nucleotides, the CDR3 is TGTGCCAGCACCCGTACCAGGGGGATCAGTGAAGCTTTCTTT.

In this sample, this clonotype turned up many times. The chain links TRBV2 to TRBJ2-2; D may match TRBD1 or TRBD2 (5 bases each). The CDR3 is made up of 14 amino acids. Germline V gene data show CDR1 as SNHLY and CDR2 as FYNNEI. Deletions cut 8 bases from V and 6 bases from J, with 16 bases between. In nucleotides, the CDR3 is TGTGCCAGCGGGGGTTTCATAGGACCCGGGGAGCTGTTTTTT. It codes for CASGGFIGPGELFF.

This chain connects TRBV18 to TRBJ2-7; 9 bases fit TRBD1. The CDR3 covers 16 residues. Losses at the gene ends were 3 bases for V and 3 bases for J; bases not matched to a gene: 9. The V gene's germline CDR1 is KGHSH and CDR2 LQKENI. CDR3 residues: CASSPSRAGQGYEQYF. The CDR3 DNA is TGTGCCAGCTCACCCAGCCGAGCGGGACAGGGCTACGAGCAGTACTTC.

Here the CDR3 DNA reads TGCGCCAGCAGCTTGGGGACAGGCGTCCTTAATGAAAAACTGTTTTTT. Its translation is CASSLGTGVLNEKLFF. The rearrangement joins TRBV5-1 to TRBJ1-4; 7 bases match TRBD1. Trimming took 0 bases from V and 4 from J; bases not matched to a gene: 6. The germline V gene encodes CDR1 SGHRS and CDR2 YFSETQ. The CDR3 has 16 residues. The full variable domain, in which reference TRBV5-1 and TRBJ1-4 provide the parts outside the CDR3, is KAGVTQTPRYLIKTRGQQVTLSCSPISGHRSVSWYQQTPGQGLQFLFEYFSETQRNKGNFPGRFSGRQFSNSRSEMNVSTLELGDSALYLCASSLGTGVLNEKLFFGSGTQLSVL.

This clonotype was seen many times. The V and J genes are TRBV7-2 and TRBJ2-1; the D is unclear. This CDR3 has 12 amino acids. The V and J ends lost 0 bases and 10 bases respectively, with 7 bases between them. Per the germline V gene, CDR1 is SGHTA and CDR2 is FQGNSA. Written as DNA, the CDR3 is TGTGCCAGCAGCTTAGCTCTGCAAGAGCAGTTCTTC. Residues: CASSLALQEQFF.

Ten or more counts support this clonotype. This rearrangement joins TRBV7-8 to TRBJ2-2; unclear D gene. The V and J ends lost 1 base and 0 bases respectively, with 9 bases between them. Germline CDR1 is SGHVS and CDR2 is FQNEAQ. There are 16 residues in the CDR3. CDR3 DNA: TGTGCCAGCAGCTTAGTGCAGAGTACGAACACCGGGGAGCTGTTTTTT. It specifies CASSLVQSTNTGELFF. The variable domain in full, with the rest retrieved from reference TRBV7-8 and TRBJ2-2, is GAGVSQSPRYKVAKRGQDVALRCDPISGHVSLFWYQQALGQGPEFLTYFQNEAQLDKSGLPSDRFFAERPEGSVSTLKIQRTQQEDSAVYLCASSLVQSTNTGELFFGEGSRLTVL.